Presented here are 15 T cell receptor beta chains from one specimen sequenced in a study of PD-L1 blockade in urothelial cancer. The time point is: pretreatment peripheral blood. TCRdb's table, derived via immunoSEQ multiplex PCR, lists solely in-frame clones and lacks some. The table includes 95,000 or so clones, roughly 87% detected once. The sequenced sample was PBMCs, obtained around atezolizumab (anti-PD-L1) treatment. These TCRs come from a man aged 55 to 70 with urothelial cancer.

This chain links TRBV5-1 with TRBJ2-1; the match to TRBD2 covers 14 bases. The CDR3 loop spans 22 amino acids. Trimming took 4 bases from V and 3 from J; bases not matched to a gene: 21. Germline V gives CDR1 SGHRS, CDR2 YFSETQ. The CDR3 here is CASSPGRTRLAGGPELYNEQFF. CDR3 in DNA: TGCGCCAGCAGCCCAGGACGGACCAGACTAGCGGGAGGGCCGGAGCTCTACAATGAGCAGTTCTTC.

This clone appeared a few times. The V and J genes are TRBV5-1 and TRBJ1-1; possible D gene TRBD1, 6 bases. The ends were cut back, 0 bases at V and 1 base at J, with 7 bases in the middle. CDR1 is SGHRS, CDR2 YFSETQ, per germline. The CDR3 is made up of 14 amino acids. In DNA, the CDR3 is TGCGCCAGCAGCTTGGTCAGGGGGAACACTGAAGCTTTCTTT. Translation gives CASSLVRGNTEAFF. The full variable domain, rest sourced from reference TRBV5-1 and TRBJ1-1, is KAGVTQTPRYLIKTRGQQVTLSCSPISGHRSVSWYQQTPGQGLQFLFEYFSETQRNKGNFPGRFSGRQFSNSRSEMNVSTLELGDSALYLCASSLVRGNTEAFFGQGTRLTVV.

The rearrangement links TRBV7-9 to TRBJ1-5; D is possibly TRBD1 (5 bases). The germline V gene encodes CDR1 SEHNR and CDR2 FQNEAQ (reference sequence). The CDR3 consists of 14 residues. V was shortened by 4 bases and J by 7 bases, with 14 bases between the two germline ends. CDR3 in amino acids: CASSSGGGYQPQHF. CDR3 nucleotide sequence: TGTGCCAGCAGCTCCGGGGGGGGATACCAGCCCCAGCATTTT. Drawing the rest from reference TRBV7-9 and TRBJ1-5, the complete variable domain is DTGVSQNPRHKITKRGQNVTFRCDPISEHNRLYWYRQTLGQGPEFLTYFQNEAQLEKSRLLSDRFSAERPKGSFSTLEIQRTEQGDSAMYLCASSSGGGYQPQHFGDGTRLSIL.

V gene TRBV9 combines with J gene TRBJ2-3; TRBD1 agrees at 8 bases. Germline CDR1 reads SGDLS; CDR2 reads YYNGEE. The CDR3 covers 17 residues. Losses at the gene ends were 3 bases for V and 3 bases for J; bases not matched to a gene: 12. DNA of the CDR3: TGTGCCAGCAGCGCACCTCAGGGGGCTATTGTAACAGATACGCAGTATTTT. Translating gives CASSAPQGAIVTDTQYF.

The V and J genes are TRBV5-8 and TRBJ2-3; D unclear. Germline V gene data show CDR1 as SGHTS and CDR2 as YDEGEE. CDR3 length: 14 residues. Trimming removed 4 bases from V and 2 bases from J, with 11 bases in between. The CDR3 sequence is CASSLLSLTDTQYF. CDR3 nucleotide sequence: TGTGCCAGCAGCCTCCTTTCCCTCACAGATACGCAGTATTTT.

The chain is built from TRBV19 and TRBJ2-7; possibly TRBD1 for D (5 bases). The CDR3 runs to 13 residues. The V gene lost 6 bases and the J gene lost 4 bases, with 13 bases spanning the gap. CDR1 LNHDA and CDR2 SQIVND come from the germline V gene (reference sequence). In DNA form, the CDR3 reads TGTGCCAGTAGCCCAGGGCCGCCTTACGAGCAGTACTTC. Encoded protein: CASSPGPPYEQYF.

This rearrangement joins TRBV5-1 to TRBJ2-2; TRBD2 might be the D (5 bases). Looked up from germline, CDR1 is SGHRS and CDR2 is YFSETQ. Trimming removed 5 bases at V and 4 bases at J, with 15 bases between. The CDR3 contains 15 residues. The chain's CDR3 is CASSLSGEGTGELFF. Written as DNA, the CDR3 is TGCGCCAGCAGTCTGTCCGGGGAAGGCACCGGGGAGCTGTTTTTT. Full variable domain (rest looked up from reference TRBV5-1 and TRBJ2-2): KAGVTQTPRYLIKTRGQQVTLSCSPISGHRSVSWYQQTPGQGLQFLFEYFSETQRNKGNFPGRFSGRQFSNSRSEMNVSTLELGDSALYLCASSLSGEGTGELFFGEGSRLTVL.

CDR3 nucleotide sequence: TGTGCCAGCAGCCCCCGGGAAAATCGGGAAAAACTGTTTTTT. This sequence encodes CASSPRENREKLFF. This chain connects TRBV6-5 to TRBJ1-4; D ambiguous. Germline V lookup: CDR1 MNHEY, CDR2 SVGAGI. This CDR3 is built from 14 residues. The V and J ends lost 6 bases and 8 bases respectively, with 16 bases between them.

The chain recombines TRBV6-1 with TRBJ2-7; D not resolved. The CDR3 consists of 12 residues. Trimming shortened V by 7 bases and J by 3 bases, and 10 bases separated the two germline ends. Germline values: CDR1 MNHNS, CDR2 SASEGT. The CDR3 coding sequence is TGTGCCAGCACAGCATACTACTACGAGCAGTACTTC. It specifies CASTAYYYEQYF.

The V call is TRBV14, the J call TRBJ2-3, with 11 bases that match TRBD2. V lost 1 base and J lost 1; bases outside the gene matches: 7. The CDR3 is made up of 18 amino acids. From germline, CDR1 is SGHDN and CDR2 FVKESK. CDR3 coding DNA: TGTGCCAGCAGCCAAGTATTTGCACTAGCGGGGGGCACAGATACGCAGTATTTT. This gives the protein CASSQVFALAGGTDTQYF.

This chain links TRBV5-1 with TRBJ2-5, with 8 bases matching TRBD2. The CDR3 runs 18 residues. V lost 2 bases to trimming and J lost 4 bases; unmatched junction nucleotides: 16. The germline V gene encodes CDR1 SGHRS and CDR2 YFSETQ. CDR3 region: CASSFETGTRVGRETQYF. CDR3 in DNA: TGCGCCAGCAGCTTCGAGACCGGGACTAGAGTCGGGCGAGAGACCCAGTACTTC.

The CDR3 spells CASSPGQGGTGELFF. The CDR3 nucleotides read TGTGCCAGCAGTCCGGGACAGGGAGGGACCGGGGAGCTGTTTTTT. The chain employs TRBV28 and TRBJ2-2; 9 bases are a match to TRBD1. The CDR3 length is 15 residues. Germline trimming cut 5 bases from V and 5 bases from J; bases unmatched to any gene: 6. The germline CDR1 and CDR2 sequences are MDHEN and SYDVKM.

This rearrangement joins TRBV14 to TRBJ2-1; 9 bases line up with TRBD2. The CDR3 runs to 15 residues. V lost 2 bases and J lost 8; bases outside the gene matches: 7. Germline loops: CDR1 SGHDN, CDR2 FVKESK. In nucleotides, the CDR3 is TGTGCCAGCAGCCAATGGGTAGCGGGGGACGATGAGCAGTTCTTC. Translation gives CASSQWVAGDDEQFF.

This chain uses TRBV2 with TRBJ2-1; possible D gene TRBD2, 6 bases. Germline V gene lookup returns CDR1 SNHLY and CDR2 FYNNEI. Trimming removed 8 bases at V and 2 bases at J, with 10 bases between. The CDR3 totals 13 residues. CDR3 residues: CASWGTPYNEQFF. The CDR3, as DNA: TGTGCCAGCTGGGGGACTCCCTACAATGAGCAGTTCTTC.

The chain recombines TRBV10-3 with TRBJ2-7; 8 bases line up with TRBD2. CDR1 is ENHRY, CDR2 SYGVKD, per germline. The CDR3 runs 17 residues. Unmatched junction bases numbered 13, after V lost 6 bases and J lost 0 bases. The CDR3 reads CAIRTGGGQFPSYEQYF. The CDR3 DNA reads TGTGCCATCAGGACGGGAGGGGGGCAATTTCCCTCCTACGAGCAGTACTTC.